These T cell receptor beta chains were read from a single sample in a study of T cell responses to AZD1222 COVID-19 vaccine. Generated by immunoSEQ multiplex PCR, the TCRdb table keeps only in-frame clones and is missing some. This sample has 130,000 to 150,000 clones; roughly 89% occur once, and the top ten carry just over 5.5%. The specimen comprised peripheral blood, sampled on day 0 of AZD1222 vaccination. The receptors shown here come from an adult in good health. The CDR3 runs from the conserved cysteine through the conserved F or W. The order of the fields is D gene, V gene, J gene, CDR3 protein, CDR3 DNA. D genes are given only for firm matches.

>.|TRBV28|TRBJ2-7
CASSGVAGPSYEQYF
TGTGCCAGCAGCGGGGTGGCGGGGCCCTCCTACGAGCAGTACTTC
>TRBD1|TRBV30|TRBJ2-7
CAWSGTGGAISQYF
TGTGCCTGGAGTGGGACAGGGGGCGCGATATCGCAGTACTTC
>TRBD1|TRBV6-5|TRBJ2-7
CASSPGQDTYEQYF
TGTGCCAGCAGTCCGGGACAGGACACCTACGAGCAGTACTTC
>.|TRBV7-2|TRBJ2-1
CASSLVGRGNEQFF
TGTGCCAGCAGCTTGGTAGGAAGGGGCAATGAGCAGTTCTTC
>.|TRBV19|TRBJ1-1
CASSIGGSEAFF
TGTGCCAGTAGTATAGGGGGCAGTGAAGCTTTCTTT
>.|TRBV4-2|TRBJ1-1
CASSQETDTEAFF
TGTGCCAGCAGCCAAGAGACAGACACTGAAGCTTTCTTT
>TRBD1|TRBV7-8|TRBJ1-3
CASSGRGTGGRIVSGNTIYF
TGTGCCAGCAGCGGCCGCGGGACAGGGGGCCGGATTGTCTCTGGAAACACCATATATTTT
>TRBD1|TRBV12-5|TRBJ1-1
CASGLERTGANTEAFF
TGTGCTAGTGGTCTTGAGAGGACAGGGGCCAACACTGAAGCTTTCTTT
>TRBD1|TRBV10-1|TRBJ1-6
CASRQGQGKWNSPLHF
TGCGCCAGCAGACAAGGACAGGGGAAATGGAATTCACCCCTCCACTTT
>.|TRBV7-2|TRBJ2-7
CASSTGRTLYWGEQYF
TGTGCCAGCAGCACGGGACGGACACTATACTGGGGGGAGCAGTACTTC